This TCR beta chain was retrieved from a study of OX40 agonist ivuxolimab in advanced cancers. Data came from immunoSEQ multiplex PCR; TCRdb stores just in-frame clones and leaves some out. The sample includes 73,000 or so clones, around nine tenths seen only once; the top ten take roughly 0.72%. A note on this clone: No antigen is known for it.

Germline-derived CDR1 and CDR2 are KGHSH and LQKENI. V was clipped by 2 bases and J by 0 bases; unmatched bases: 5. CDR3 size: 16 residues. It was autoimmune disease history or systemic immunosuppression that excluded patients. With baseline, cycle 4 day 1, and cycle 7 day 1 as timepoints, blood was sampled. General study findings and limits: People who partly responded at 0.1-3.0 mg/kg had some of the least clonal expansion seen. CD4+ and CD8+ blood T cells expanded clonally by week 6 at 0.1 to 3.0 mg/kg.

V is TRBV18 and J is TRBJ1-1; 8 bases are shared with TRBD1. The TCR sequence derives from an adult with an advanced solid tumor such as melanoma, head and neck, liver or kidney cancer. Sequences were derived from CD4+ or CD8+ T cells sorted from blood, sampled in a trial of the OX40 agonist ivuxolimab. The DNA of the CDR3 is TGTGCCAGCTCACCAGACAGGGGACGGTTGAACACTGAAGCTTTCTTT. Amino acid sequence: CASSPDRGRLNTEAFF.